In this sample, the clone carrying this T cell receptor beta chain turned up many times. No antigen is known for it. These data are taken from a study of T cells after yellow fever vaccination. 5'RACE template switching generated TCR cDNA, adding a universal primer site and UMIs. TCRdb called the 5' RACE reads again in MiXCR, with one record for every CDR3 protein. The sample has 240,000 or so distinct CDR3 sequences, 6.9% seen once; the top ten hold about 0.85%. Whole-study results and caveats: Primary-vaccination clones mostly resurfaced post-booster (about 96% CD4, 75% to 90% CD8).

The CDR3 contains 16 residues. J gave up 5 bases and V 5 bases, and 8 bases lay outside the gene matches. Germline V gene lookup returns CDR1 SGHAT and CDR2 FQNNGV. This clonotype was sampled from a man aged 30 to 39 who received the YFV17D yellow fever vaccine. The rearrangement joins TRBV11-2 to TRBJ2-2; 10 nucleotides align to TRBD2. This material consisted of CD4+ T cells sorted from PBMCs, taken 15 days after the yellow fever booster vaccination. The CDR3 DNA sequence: TGTGCCAGCAGCCTATTCACTAGCGGGATAACCGGGGAGCTGTTTTTT. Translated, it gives CASSLFTSGITGELFF. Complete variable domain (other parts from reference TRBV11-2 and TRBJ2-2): EAGVAQSPRYKIIEKRQSVAFWCNPISGHATLYWYQQILGQGPKLLIQFQNNGVVDDSQLPKDRFSAERLKGVDSTLKIQPAKLEDSAVYLCASSLFTSGITGELFFGEGSRLTVL.